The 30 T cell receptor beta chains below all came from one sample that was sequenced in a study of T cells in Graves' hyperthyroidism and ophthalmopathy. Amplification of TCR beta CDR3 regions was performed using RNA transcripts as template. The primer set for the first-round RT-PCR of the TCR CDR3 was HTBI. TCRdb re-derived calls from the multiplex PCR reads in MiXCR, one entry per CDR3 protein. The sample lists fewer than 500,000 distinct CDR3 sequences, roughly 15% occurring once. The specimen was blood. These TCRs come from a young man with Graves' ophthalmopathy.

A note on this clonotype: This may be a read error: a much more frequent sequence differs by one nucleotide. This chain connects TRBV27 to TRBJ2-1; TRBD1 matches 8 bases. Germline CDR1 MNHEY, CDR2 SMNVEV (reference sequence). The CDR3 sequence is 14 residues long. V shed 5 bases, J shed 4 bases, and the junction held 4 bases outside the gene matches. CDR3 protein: CASSPRDRYNEQFF. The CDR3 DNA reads TGTGCCAGCAGTCCCCGGGACAGGTACAATGAGCAGTTCTTC.

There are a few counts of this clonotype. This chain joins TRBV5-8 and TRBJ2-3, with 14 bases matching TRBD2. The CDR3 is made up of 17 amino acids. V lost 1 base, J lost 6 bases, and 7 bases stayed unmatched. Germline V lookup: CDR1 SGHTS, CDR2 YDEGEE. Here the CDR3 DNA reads TGTGCCAGCAGCTTGTGGGGGACTAGCGGGAGCGTGGATACGCAGTATTTT. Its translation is CASSLWGTSGSVDTQYF. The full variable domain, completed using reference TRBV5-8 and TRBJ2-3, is EAGVTQSPTHLIKTRGQQATLRCSPISGHTSVYWYQQALGLGLQFLLWYDEGEERNRGNFPPRFSGRQFPNYSSELNVNALELEDSALYLCASSLWGTSGSVDTQYFGPGTRLTVL.

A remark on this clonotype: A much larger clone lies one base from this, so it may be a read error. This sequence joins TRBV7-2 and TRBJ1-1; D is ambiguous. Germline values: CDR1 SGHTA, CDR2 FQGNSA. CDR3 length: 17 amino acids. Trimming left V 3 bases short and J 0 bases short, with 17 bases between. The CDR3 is CASSLTSAGYVNTEAFF. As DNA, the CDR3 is TGTGCCAGCAGCTTGACGTCTGCGGGTTACGTGAACACTGAAGCTTTCTTT.

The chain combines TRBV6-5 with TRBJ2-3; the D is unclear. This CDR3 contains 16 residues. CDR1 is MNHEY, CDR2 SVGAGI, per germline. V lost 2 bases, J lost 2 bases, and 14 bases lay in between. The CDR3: CASSYLLPADTDTQYF. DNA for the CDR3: TGTGCCAGCAGTTACCTATTACCTGCGGACACAGATACGCAGTATTTT.

The CDR3 sequence is CASSAPGTDYEKLFF. The CDR3 DNA reads as TGTGCCAGCAGTGCCCCCGGGACGGACTATGAAAAACTGTTTTTT. The chain links TRBV25-1 to TRBJ1-4, with D perhaps matching TRBD1 (5 bases). The CDR3 extends over 15 amino acids. CDR1 is MGHDK, CDR2 SYGVNS, per germline. V lost 4 bases and J lost 6, with 15 bases in between.

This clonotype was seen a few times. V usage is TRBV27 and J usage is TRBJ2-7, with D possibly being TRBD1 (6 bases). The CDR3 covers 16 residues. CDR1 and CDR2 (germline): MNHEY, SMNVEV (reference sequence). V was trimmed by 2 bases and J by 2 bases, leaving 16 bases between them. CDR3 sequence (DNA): TGTGCCAGCAGTTTAGGGCAGGGGATGATAGCCTACGAGCAGTACTTC. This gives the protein CASSLGQGMIAYEQYF.

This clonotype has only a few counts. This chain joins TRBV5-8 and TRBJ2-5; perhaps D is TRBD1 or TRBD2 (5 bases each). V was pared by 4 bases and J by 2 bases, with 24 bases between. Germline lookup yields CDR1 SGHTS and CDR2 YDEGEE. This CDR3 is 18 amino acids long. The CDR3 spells CASSGGRRLSGGQETQYF. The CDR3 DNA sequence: TGTGCCAGCAGCGGGGGAAGACGACTAAGTGGGGGACAAGAGACCCAGTACTTC.

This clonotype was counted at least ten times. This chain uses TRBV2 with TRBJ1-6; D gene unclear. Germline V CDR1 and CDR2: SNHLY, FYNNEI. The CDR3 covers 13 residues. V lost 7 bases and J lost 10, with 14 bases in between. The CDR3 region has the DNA TGTGCCAGCATTTTCGATTCCGTCTCACCCCTCCACTTT. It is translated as CASIFDSVSPLHF.

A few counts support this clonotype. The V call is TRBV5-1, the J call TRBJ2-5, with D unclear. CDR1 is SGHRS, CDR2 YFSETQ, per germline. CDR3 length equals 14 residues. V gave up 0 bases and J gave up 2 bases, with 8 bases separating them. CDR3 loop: CASSLGRQQETQYF. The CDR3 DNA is TGCGCCAGCAGCTTGGGACGGCAACAAGAGACCCAGTACTTC.

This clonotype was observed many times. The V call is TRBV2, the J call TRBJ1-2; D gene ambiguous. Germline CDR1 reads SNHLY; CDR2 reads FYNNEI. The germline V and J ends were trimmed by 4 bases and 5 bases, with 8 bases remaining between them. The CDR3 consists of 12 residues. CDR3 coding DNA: TGTGCCAGCAGTGGAGACGGGTATGGCTACACCTTC. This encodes CASSGDGYGYTF.

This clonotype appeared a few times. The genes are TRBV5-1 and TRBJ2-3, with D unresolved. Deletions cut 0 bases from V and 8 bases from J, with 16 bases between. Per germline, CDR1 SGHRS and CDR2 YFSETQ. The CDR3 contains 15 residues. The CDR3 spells CASSLAPAIGPTQYF. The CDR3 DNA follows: TGCGCCAGCAGCTTGGCCCCAGCGATAGGGCCTACGCAGTATTTT.

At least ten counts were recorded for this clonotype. CDR3 coding DNA: TGTGCCAGCCCGGGAGGCCGGGGCTATGGCTACACCTTC. Translated, it gives CASPGGRGYGYTF. The rearrangement links TRBV2 to TRBJ1-2; D gene ambiguous. This CDR3 has 13 residues. Deletions cut 8 bases from V and 4 bases from J, with 14 bases between. From germline, CDR1 is SNHLY and CDR2 FYNNEI. The whole variable domain, remainder taken from reference TRBV2 and TRBJ1-2, is EPEVTQTPSHQVTQMGQEVILRCVPISNHLYFYWYRQILGQKVEFLVSFYNNEISEKSEIFDDQFSVERPDGSNFTLKIRSTKLEDSAMYFCASPGGRGYGYTFGSGTRLTVV.

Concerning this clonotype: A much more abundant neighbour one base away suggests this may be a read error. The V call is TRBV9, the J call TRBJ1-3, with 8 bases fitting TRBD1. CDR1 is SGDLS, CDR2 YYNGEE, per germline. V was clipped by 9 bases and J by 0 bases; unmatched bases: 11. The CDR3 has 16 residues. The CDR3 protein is CANSSGQGNSGNTIYF. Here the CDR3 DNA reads TGTGCCAACAGTTCTGGACAGGGCAACTCTGGAAACACCATATATTTT.

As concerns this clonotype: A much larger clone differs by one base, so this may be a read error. The CDR3 spells CASSYSEHNEQIF. In DNA, the CDR3 is TGTGCCAGCAGTTACTCGGAGCACAATGAGCAGATCTTC. The rearrangement links TRBV6-5 to TRBJ2-1; D ambiguous. The CDR3 extends over 13 amino acids. From germline, CDR1 is MNHEY and CDR2 SVGAGI.

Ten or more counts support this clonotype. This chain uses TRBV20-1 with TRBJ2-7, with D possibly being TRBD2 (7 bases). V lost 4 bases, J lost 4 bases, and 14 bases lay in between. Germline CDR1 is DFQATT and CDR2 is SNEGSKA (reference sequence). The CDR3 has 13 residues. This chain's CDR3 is CSAIGGQVYEQYF. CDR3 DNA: TGCAGTGCTATCGGGGGGCAGGTGTACGAGCAGTACTTC.

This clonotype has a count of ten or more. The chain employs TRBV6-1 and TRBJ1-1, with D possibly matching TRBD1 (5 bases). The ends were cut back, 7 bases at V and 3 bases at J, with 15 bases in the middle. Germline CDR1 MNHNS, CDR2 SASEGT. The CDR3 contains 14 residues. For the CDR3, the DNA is TGTGCCAGCATCGCGACGGGGCCTTACACTGAAGCTTTCTTT. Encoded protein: CASIATGPYTEAFF.

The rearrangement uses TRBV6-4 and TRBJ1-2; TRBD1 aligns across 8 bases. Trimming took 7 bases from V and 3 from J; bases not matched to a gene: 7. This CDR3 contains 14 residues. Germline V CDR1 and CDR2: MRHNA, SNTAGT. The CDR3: CASTRQGFDYGYTF. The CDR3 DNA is TGTGCCAGCACCCGACAGGGGTTTGACTATGGCTACACCTTC.

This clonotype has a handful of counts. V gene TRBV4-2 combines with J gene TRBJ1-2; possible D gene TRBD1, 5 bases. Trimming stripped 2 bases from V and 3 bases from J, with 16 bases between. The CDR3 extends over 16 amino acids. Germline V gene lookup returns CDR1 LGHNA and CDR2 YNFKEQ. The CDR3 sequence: CASSQQNRAGDYGYTF. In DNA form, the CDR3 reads TGTGCCAGCAGCCAACAAAATCGGGCGGGGGACTATGGCTACACCTTC.

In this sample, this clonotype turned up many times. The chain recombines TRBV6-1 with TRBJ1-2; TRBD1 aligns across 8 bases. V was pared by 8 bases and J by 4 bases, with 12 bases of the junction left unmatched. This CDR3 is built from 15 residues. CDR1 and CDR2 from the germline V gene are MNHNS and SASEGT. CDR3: CASQESGQGIYGYTF. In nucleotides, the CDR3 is TGTGCCAGCCAGGAATCAGGACAGGGAATCTATGGCTACACCTTC.

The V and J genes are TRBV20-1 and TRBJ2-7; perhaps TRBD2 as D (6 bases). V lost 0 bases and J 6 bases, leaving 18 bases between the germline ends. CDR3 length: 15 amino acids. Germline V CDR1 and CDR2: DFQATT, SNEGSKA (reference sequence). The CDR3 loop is CSARDYRGMSGEQYF. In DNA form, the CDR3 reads TGCAGTGCTAGAGATTATCGCGGGATGTCGGGCGAGCAGTACTTC.

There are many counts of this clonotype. The CDR3 region is CASSQLASGQDTQYF. The CDR3 DNA reads as TGTGCCAGTAGCCAACTAGCTTCCGGGCAGGATACGCAGTATTTT. This chain links TRBV19 with TRBJ2-3; TRBD2 is a possible D gene (6 bases). Germline V gene data show CDR1 as LNHDA and CDR2 as SQIVND (reference sequence). V lost 6 bases and J 6 bases, leaving 19 bases between the germline ends. The CDR3 runs to 15 residues.

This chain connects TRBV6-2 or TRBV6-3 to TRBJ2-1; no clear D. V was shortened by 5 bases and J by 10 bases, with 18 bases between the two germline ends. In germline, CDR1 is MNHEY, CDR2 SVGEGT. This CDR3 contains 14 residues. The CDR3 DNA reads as TGTGCCAGCAGTGCCTTGAGCGCCTTCACCGAGCAGTTCTTC. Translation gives CASSALSAFTEQFF.

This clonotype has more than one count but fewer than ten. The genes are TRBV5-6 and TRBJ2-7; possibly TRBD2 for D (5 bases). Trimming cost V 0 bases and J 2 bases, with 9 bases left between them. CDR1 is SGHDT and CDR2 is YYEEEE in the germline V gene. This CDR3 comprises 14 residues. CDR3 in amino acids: CASSLARETYEQYF. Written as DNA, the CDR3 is TGTGCCAGCAGCTTGGCTAGGGAGACCTACGAGCAGTACTTC.

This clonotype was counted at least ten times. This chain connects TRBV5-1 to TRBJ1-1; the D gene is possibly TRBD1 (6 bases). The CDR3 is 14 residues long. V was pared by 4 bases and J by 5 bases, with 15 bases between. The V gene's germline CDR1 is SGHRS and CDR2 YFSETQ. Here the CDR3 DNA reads TGCGCCAGCAGCACAGGGTCGGAGGGGACTGAAGCTTTCTTT. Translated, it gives CASSTGSEGTEAFF.

The CDR3 is CASRGTALGQYF. In DNA form, the CDR3 reads TGTGCCAGCAGGGGGACGGCTTTGGGGCAGTATTTT. The chain links TRBV6-1 to TRBJ2-3; perhaps D is TRBD1 or TRBD2 (5 bases each). This CDR3 has 12 residues. CDR1 and CDR2 from the germline V gene are MNHNS and SASEGT. Between the trimmed V and J ends, which lost 6 bases and 11 bases, there was a span of 15 bases.

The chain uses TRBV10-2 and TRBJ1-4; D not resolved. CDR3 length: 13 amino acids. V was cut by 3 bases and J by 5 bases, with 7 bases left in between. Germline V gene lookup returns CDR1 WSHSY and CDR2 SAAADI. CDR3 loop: CASSDGPNEKLFF. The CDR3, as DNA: TGCGCCAGCAGTGACGGACCGAATGAAAAACTGTTTTTT.

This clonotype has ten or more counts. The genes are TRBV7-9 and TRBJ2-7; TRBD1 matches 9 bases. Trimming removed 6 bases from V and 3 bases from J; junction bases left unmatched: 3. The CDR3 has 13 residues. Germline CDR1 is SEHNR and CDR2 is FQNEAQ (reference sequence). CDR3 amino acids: CASRDRGFYEQYF. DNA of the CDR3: TGTGCCAGCAGGGACAGGGGATTCTACGAGCAGTACTTC.

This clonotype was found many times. This CDR3 reads CASSSDRGSSEQFF. DNA for the CDR3: TGTGCCAGCAGCTCCGACAGGGGAAGTAGTGAGCAGTTCTTC. The genes are TRBV7-2 and TRBJ2-1, with TRBD1 matching 8 bases. This CDR3 contains 14 residues. V dropped 4 bases and J dropped 9; count of bases not matched to a gene: 8. Germline V gene sequence: CDR1 SGHTA, CDR2 FQGNSA.

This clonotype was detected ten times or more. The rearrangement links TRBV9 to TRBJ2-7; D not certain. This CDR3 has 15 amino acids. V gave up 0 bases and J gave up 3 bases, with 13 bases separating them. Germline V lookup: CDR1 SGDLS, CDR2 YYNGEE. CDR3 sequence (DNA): TGTGCCAGCAGCGTAGGACTGGGGAACGGCTACGAGCAGTACTTC. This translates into CASSVGLGNGYEQYF.

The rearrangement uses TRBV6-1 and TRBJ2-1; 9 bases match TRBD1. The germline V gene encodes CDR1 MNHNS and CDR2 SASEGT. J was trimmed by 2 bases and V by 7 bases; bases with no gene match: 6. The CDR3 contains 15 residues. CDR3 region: CASNTGQGPYNEQFF. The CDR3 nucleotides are TGTGCCAGCAACACGGGACAGGGACCCTACAATGAGCAGTTCTTC.